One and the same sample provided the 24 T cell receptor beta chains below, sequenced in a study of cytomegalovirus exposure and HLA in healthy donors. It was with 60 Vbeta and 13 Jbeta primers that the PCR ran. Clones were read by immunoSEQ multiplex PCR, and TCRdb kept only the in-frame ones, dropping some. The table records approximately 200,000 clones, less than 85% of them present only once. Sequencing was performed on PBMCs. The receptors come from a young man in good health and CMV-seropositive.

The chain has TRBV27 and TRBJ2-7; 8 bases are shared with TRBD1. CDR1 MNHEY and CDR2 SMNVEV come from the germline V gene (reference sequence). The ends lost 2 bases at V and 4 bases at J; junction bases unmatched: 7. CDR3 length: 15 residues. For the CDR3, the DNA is TGTGCCAGCAGTTTAGGGTCAGGGGGCGTTTACGAGCAGTACTTC. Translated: CASSLGSGGVYEQYF.

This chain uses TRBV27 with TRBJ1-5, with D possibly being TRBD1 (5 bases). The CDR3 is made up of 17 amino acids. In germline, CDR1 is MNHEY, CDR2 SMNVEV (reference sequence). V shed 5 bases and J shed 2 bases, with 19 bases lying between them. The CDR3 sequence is CASSGRGGARGNQPQHF. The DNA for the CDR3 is TGTGCCAGCAGTGGCCGAGGAGGGGCGCGGGGCAATCAGCCCCAGCATTTT.

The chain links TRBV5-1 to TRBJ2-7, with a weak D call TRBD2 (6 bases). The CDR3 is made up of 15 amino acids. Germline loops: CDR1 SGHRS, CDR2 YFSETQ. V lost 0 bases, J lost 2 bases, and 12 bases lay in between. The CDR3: CASSLDWRGTYEQYF. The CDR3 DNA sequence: TGCGCCAGCAGCTTGGATTGGCGGGGTACCTACGAGCAGTACTTC. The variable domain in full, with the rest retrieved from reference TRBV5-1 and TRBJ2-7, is KAGVTQTPRYLIKTRGQQVTLSCSPISGHRSVSWYQQTPGQGLQFLFEYFSETQRNKGNFPGRFSGRQFSNSRSEMNVSTLELGDSALYLCASSLDWRGTYEQYFGPGTRLTVT.

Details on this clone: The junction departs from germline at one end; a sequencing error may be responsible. The CDR3 is CSSSSPSGGAYPNTGELFF. For the CDR3, the DNA is TGTTCCAGCAGCTCGCCTAGCGGGGGAGCTTACCCGAACACCGGGGAGCTGTTTTTT. The chain carries TRBV7-9 and TRBJ2-2, with TRBD2 matching over 10 bases. The length of the CDR3 is 19 residues. In germline, CDR1 is SEHNR, CDR2 FQNEAQ (reference sequence).

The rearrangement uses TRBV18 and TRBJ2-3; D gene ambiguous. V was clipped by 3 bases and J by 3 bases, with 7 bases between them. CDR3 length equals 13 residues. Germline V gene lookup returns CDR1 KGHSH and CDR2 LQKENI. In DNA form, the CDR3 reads TGTGCCAGCTCACCTACTCTAACAGATACGCAGTATTTT. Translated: CASSPTLTDTQYF.

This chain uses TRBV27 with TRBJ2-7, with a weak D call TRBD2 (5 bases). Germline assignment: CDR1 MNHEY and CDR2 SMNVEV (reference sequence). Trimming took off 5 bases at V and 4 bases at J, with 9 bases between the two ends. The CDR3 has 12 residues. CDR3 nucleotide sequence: TGTGCCAGCAGTAAGGCGGGTTACGAGCAGTACTTC. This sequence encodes CASSKAGYEQYF.

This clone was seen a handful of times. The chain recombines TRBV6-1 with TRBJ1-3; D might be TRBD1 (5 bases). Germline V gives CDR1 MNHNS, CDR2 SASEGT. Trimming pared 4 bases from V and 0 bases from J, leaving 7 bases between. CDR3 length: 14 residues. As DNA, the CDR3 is TGTGCCAGCAGTGCAGGGTTCTCTGGAAACACCATATATTTT. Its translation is CASSAGFSGNTIYF.

CDR3 nucleotides: TGTGCCAGCACGGGAGGATTAGCAACAGATACGCAGTATTTT. As protein: CASTGGLATDTQYF. J is TRBJ2-3 and V is TRBV5-4; 7 bases map to TRBD2. CDR1 and CDR2 (germline): SGHNT, YYREEE (reference sequence). The CDR3 totals 14 residues. V lost 6 bases to trimming and J lost 3 bases; unmatched junction nucleotides: 7.

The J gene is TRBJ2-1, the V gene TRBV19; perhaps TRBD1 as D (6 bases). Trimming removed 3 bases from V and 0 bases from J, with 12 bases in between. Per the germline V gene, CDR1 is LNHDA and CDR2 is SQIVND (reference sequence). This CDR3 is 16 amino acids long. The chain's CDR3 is CASSISGHISYNEQFF. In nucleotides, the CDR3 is TGTGCCAGTAGTATTTCGGGACACATCTCCTACAATGAGCAGTTCTTC. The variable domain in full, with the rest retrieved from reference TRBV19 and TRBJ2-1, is DGGITQSPKYLFRKEGQNVTLSCEQNLNHDAMYWYRQDPGQGLRLIYYSQIVNDFQKGDIAEGYSVSREKKESFPLTVTSAQKNPTAFYLCASSISGHISYNEQFFGPGTRLTVL.

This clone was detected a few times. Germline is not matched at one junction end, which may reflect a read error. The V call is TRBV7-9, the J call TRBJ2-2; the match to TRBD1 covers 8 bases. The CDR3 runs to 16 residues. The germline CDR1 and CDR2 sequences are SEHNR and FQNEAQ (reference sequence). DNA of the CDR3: TGTTCCAGCAGCTCCCCGGACAGGGCGAACACCGGGGAGCTGTTTTTT. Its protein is CSSSSPDRANTGELFF.

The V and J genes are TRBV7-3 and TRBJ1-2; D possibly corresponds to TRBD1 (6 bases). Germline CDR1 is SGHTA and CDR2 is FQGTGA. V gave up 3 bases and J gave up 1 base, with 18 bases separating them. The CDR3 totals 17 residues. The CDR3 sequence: CASSLTDRARGNYGYTF. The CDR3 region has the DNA TGTGCCAGCAGCTTGACGGACAGAGCCAGGGGTAACTATGGCTACACCTTC.

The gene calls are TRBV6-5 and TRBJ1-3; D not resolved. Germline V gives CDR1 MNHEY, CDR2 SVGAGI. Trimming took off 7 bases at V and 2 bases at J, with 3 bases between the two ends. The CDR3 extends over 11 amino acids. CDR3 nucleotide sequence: TGTGCCAGCAATACTGGAAACACCATATATTTT. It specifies CASNTGNTIYF.

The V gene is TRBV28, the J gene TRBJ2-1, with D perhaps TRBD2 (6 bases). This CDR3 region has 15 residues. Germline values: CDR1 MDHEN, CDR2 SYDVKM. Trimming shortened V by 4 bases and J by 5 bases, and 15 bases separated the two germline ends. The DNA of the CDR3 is TGTGCCAGCAGTTCGGGCGGGACTCTCCACAATGAGCAGTTCTTC. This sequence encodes CASSSGGTLHNEQFF.

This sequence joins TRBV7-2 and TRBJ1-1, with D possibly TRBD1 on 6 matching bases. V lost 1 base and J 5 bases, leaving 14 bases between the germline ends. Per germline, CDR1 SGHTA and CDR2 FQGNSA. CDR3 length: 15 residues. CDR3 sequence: CASSLEGGAGTEAFF. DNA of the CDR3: TGTGCCAGCAGCTTAGAGGGGGGGGCAGGGACTGAAGCTTTCTTT.

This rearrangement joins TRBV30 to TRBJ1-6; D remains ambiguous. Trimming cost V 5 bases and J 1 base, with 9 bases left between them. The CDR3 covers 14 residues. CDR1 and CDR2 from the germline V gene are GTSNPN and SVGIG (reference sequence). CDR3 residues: CAWGRGSYNSPLHF. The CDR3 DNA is TGTGCCTGGGGCCGAGGGTCCTATAATTCACCCCTCCACTTT.

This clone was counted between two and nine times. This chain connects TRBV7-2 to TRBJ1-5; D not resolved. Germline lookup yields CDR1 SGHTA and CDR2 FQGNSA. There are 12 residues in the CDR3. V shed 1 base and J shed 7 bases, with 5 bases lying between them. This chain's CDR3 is CASSLDLQPQHF. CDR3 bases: TGTGCCAGCAGCTTAGATCTGCAGCCCCAGCATTTT.

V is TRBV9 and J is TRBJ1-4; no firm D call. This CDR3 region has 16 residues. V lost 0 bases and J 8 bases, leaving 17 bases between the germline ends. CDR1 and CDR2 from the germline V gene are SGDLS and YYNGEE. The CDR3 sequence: CASSVAPGGLGEKLFF. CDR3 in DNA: TGTGCCAGCAGCGTAGCCCCGGGAGGGCTGGGCGAAAAACTGTTTTTT.

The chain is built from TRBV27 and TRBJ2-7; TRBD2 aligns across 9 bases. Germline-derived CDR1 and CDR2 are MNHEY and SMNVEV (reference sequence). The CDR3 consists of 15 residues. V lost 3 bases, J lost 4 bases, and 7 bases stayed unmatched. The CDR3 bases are TGTGCCAGCAGTTTCTCTGCGGGAGGGCCTTACGAGCAGTACTTC. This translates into CASSFSAGGPYEQYF.

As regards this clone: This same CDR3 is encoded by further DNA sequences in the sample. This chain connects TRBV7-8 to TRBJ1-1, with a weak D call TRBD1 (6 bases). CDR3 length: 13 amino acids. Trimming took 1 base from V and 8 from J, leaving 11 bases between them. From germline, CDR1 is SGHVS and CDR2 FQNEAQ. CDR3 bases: TGTGCCAGCAGCTTAGGGGGGCGAAACGAAGCTTTCTTT. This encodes CASSLGGRNEAFF.

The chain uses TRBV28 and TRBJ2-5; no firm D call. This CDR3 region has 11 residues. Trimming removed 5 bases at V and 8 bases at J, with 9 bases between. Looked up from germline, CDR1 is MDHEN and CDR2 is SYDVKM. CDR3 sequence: CASSPGKTQYF. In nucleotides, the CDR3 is TGTGCCAGCAGTCCCGGTAAAACCCAGTACTTC.

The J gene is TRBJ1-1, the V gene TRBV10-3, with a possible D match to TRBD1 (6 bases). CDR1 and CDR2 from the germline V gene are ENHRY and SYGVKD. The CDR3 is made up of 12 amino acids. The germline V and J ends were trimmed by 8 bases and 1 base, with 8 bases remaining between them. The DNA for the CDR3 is TGTGCCATCCAGGGGACGAACACTGAAGCTTTCTTT. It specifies CAIQGTNTEAFF.

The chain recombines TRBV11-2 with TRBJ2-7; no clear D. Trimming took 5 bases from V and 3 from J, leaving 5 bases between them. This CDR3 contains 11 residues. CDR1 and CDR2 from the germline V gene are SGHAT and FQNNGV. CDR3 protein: CASSPSYEQYF. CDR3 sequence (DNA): TGTGCCAGCAGCCCCAGCTACGAGCAGTACTTC.

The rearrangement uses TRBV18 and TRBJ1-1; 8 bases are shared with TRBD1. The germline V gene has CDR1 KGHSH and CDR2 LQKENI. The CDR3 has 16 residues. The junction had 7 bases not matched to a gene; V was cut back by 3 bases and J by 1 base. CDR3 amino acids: CASSPGQGLQNTEAFF. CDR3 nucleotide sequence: TGTGCCAGCTCACCCGGACAGGGCCTCCAGAACACTGAAGCTTTCTTT. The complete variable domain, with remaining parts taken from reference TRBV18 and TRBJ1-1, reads NAGVMQNPRHLVRRRGQEARLRCSPMKGHSHVYWYRQLPEEGLKFMVYLQKENIIDESGMPKERFSAEFPKEGPSILRIQQVVRGDSAAYFCASSPGQGLQNTEAFFGQGTRLTVV.

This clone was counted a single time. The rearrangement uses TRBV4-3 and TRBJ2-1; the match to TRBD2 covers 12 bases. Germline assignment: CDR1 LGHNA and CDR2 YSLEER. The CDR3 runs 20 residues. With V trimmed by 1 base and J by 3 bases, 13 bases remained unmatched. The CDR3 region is CASSQAGTSGPESIYNEQFF. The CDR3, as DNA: TGCGCCAGCAGCCAAGCGGGGACTAGCGGGCCTGAATCGATCTACAATGAGCAGTTCTTC.